Below, one TCR beta chain is given with its context. The germline gives CDR1 SGHRS, CDR2 YFSETQ. The CDR3 loop spans 14 amino acids. V was trimmed by 0 bases and J by 5 bases, leaving 10 bases between them. This sample stems from a study of PD-L1 blockade in urothelial cancer. Overall study context: Of 30 or so patients, approximately 23 were males with bladder-origin urothelial cancer. Prior chemotherapy in patients spanned 0 to 3 regimens. The analyses of blood took place 3 weeks (second dose) and 6 weeks after treatment start. A median approximately 140,000 T cells were found in blood samples.

Time point specified: pretreatment peripheral blood. Libraries were prepared by immunoSEQ multiplex PCR; TCRdb keeps only in-frame clonotypes and omits some of them. Altogether 60,000 to 75,000 clones are present, approximately 83% being singletons, with the ten largest covering around 14%. The chain carries TRBV5-1 and TRBJ2-3; D gene unclear. The source is a man aged 55-75 years with urothelial cancer. The source was PBMCs, collected around atezolizumab (anti-PD-L1) treatment. The CDR3 loop reads CASSLGAGGDTQYF. CDR3 bases: TGCGCCAGCAGCTTGGGAGCAGGTGGAGATACGCAGTATTTT.